Detailed here is one T cell receptor beta chain. These data are taken from a study of OX40 agonist ivuxolimab in advanced cancers. Turning to the study itself: Antecedent anti-PD-1, anti-PD-L1 or anti-CTLA-4 therapy was permissible, with approximately 44% having received some.

The germline V gene has CDR1 SNHLY and CDR2 FYNNEI. V trimming: 2 bases; J trimming: 5 bases; junction bases outside the gene matches: 7. This CDR3 has 15 amino acids. This table comes from immunoSEQ multiplex PCR, and its TCRdb copy is limited to in-frame clones, with some not included. The sample includes 68,000 or so clones, 65% to 85% seen only once; the top ten take 11%. The chain has TRBV2 and TRBJ2-5; 8 nucleotides line up with TRBD2. The specimen was CD4+ or CD8+ T cells sorted from blood, collected in a trial of the OX40 agonist ivuxolimab. The receptor's source is an adult with an advanced solid tumor such as melanoma, head and neck, liver or kidney cancer. CDR3: CASSEMLAGGETQYF. DNA for the CDR3: TGTGCCAGCAGTGAAATGCTAGCGGGTGGGGAGACCCAGTACTTC. Full variable domain (rest looked up from reference TRBV2 and TRBJ2-5): EPEVTQTPSHQVTQMGQEVILRCVPISNHLYFYWYRQILGQKVEFLVSFYNNEISEKSEIFDDQFSVERPDGSNFTLKIRSTKLEDSAMYFCASSEMLAGGETQYFGPGTRLLVL.